This T cell receptor beta chain was sequenced during a study of OX40 agonist ivuxolimab in advanced cancers. Findings and limits, study-wide: Relative to CD4+, CD8+ T cells held more expanded clones on average. Certain nonresponders additionally had low normalized T-cell clonal expansion. At 0.1 to 3.0 mg/kg and by week 6, CD4+ and CD8+ T cells in the blood had expanded clonally.

A note on this clone: Its cognate antigen is unknown. An end of the junction does not agree with germline; a read error may underlie this.

The CDR3 runs 14 residues. Excluded were patients having autoimmune disease history or systemic immunosuppression. The data were produced by immunoSEQ multiplex PCR, yet TCRdb's version contains in-frame clones alone and is incomplete. The sample lists more than 15,000 clones, 85% to 90% seen once, with approximately 0.7% in the top ten. Here the sequenced sample was CD4+ or CD8+ T cells sorted from blood, taken in a trial of the OX40 agonist ivuxolimab. The chain couples TRBV5-3 to TRBJ1-6; D unclear. TRBV5-3 is treated as an ORF (open reading frame) with a function not yet certain. This receptor was obtained from an adult with an advanced solid tumor such as melanoma, head and neck, liver or kidney cancer. The CDR3 nucleotides are TGTGCCAGCAGCTTAGGGTGGGATAATTCACCCCTCCACTTT. Amino acids: CASSLGWDNSPLHF.